One sample yielded the 31 T cell receptor beta chains listed below, sequenced in a study of regulatory T cells in long-lasting Graves disease. The authors built TCR beta libraries using iRepertoire HTBI primers and Arm-PCR of CDR3 regions. TCRdb reanalysed the multiplex PCR reads using MiXCR and keeps one entry per CDR3 protein. Of 350,000 to 400,000 distinct CDR3 sequences in the sample, roughly 15% are singletons; the top ten hold 22%. Documented time point: newly diagnosed GD, antithyroid drugs for less than 3 months. The TCR library was made from RNA extracted from PBMCs. The material was peripheral blood mononuclear cells (PBMCs), obtained at new diagnosis, from a patient treated with antithyroid drugs. The receptors here all came from a female donor with Graves disease.

This clonotype was counted many times. This chain links TRBV28 with TRBJ1-1, with D possibly TRBD1 on 6 matching bases. Germline CDR1 MDHEN, CDR2 SYDVKM. Trimming shortened V by 6 bases and J by 6 bases, and 11 bases separated the two germline ends. This CDR3 is built from 12 residues. The CDR3 coding sequence is TGTGCCAGCAGCGGGACAAAATCTGAAGCTTTCTTT. The encoded protein is CASSGTKSEAFF.

This clonotype was observed many times. The chain links TRBV2 to TRBJ1-4; the D is unclear. The CDR3 runs to 14 residues. The germline CDR1 and CDR2 sequences are SNHLY and FYNNEI. The V end lost 2 bases, the J end lost 8 bases, and 12 bases lay between the germline ends. The CDR3 nucleotides are TGTGCCAGCAGTGAATTAGAGGGCAGCGAAAAACTGTTTTTT. Encoded protein: CASSELEGSEKLFF.

At least ten counts were recorded for this clonotype. V and J are TRBV4-3 and TRBJ2-2; D is unclear. The CDR3 length is 15 residues. Trimming pared 0 bases from V and 5 bases from J, leaving 10 bases between. The germline V gene has CDR1 LGHNA and CDR2 YSLEER. The CDR3 sequence is CASSQDSEVTGELFF. In DNA, the CDR3 is TGCGCCAGCAGCCAAGATAGTGAGGTGACCGGGGAGCTGTTTTTT.

This clonotype was counted a few times. One end of the junction varies from germline; a read error may be responsible. The chain links TRBV2 to TRBJ1-6; TRBD1 agrees at 7 bases. From germline, CDR1 is SNHLY and CDR2 FYNNEI. CDR3 length equals 15 residues. The CDR3 sequence: CASSAPEGQTPPFHF. The CDR3 DNA follows: TGTGCCAGCAGTGCCCCCGAGGGACAGACCCCACCCTTCCACTTT. The complete variable domain, with remaining parts taken from reference TRBV2 and TRBJ1-6, reads EPEVTQTPSHQVTQMGQEVILRCVPISNHLYFYWYRQILGQKVEFLVSFYNNEISEKSEIFDDQFSVERPDGSNFTLKIRSTKLEDSAMYFCASSAPEGQTPPFHFGNGTRLTVT.

The chain joins TRBV13 to TRBJ2-5; 8 bases are shared with TRBD2. From germline, CDR1 is PRHDT and CDR2 FYEKMQ (reference sequence). With V trimmed by 6 bases and J by 4 bases, 7 bases remained unmatched. This CDR3 region has 14 residues. The CDR3 spells CASSFSGAVETQYF. CDR3 bases: TGTGCCAGCAGTTTTAGCGGGGCGGTAGAGACCCAGTACTTC.

This clonotype was observed at least ten times. The V call is TRBV18, the J call TRBJ1-1; no clear D. Between the trimmed V and J ends, which lost 3 bases and 8 bases, there was a span of 7 bases. Germline V gene sequence: CDR1 KGHSH, CDR2 LQKENI. The CDR3 extends over 11 amino acids. The CDR3 DNA sequence: TGTGCCAGCTCACCTGGACGGGAAGCTTTCTTT. Protein sequence: CASSPGREAFF.

This clonotype came up many times. CDR3 bases: TGTGCCAGCAGTTGGGTTTCTTCCCCTGAAGCTTTCTTT. It specifies CASSWVSSPEAFF. The chain employs TRBV28 and TRBJ1-1; D is unresolved. Germline values: CDR1 MDHEN, CDR2 SYDVKM. This CDR3 contains 13 residues. The ends were cut back, 4 bases at V and 6 bases at J, with 12 bases in the middle.

This clonotype has ten or more counts. Sequence at one end of the junction differs from germline and may be a read error. The CDR3, as DNA: TGTGCCAGCAGCTTGGCCCCAGGGGAGAGTAACGAGCAGTACTTC. Amino acid sequence: CASSLAPGESNEQYF. This chain joins TRBV5-1 and TRBJ2-7, with D perhaps matching TRBD1 (6 bases). Germline CDR1 reads SGHRS; CDR2 reads YFSETQ. This CDR3 comprises 15 residues.

As to this clonotype: A junction boundary mismatches the germline segment, possibly from a read error. This chain links TRBV7-2 with TRBJ1-5, with TRBD1 matching over 7 bases. CDR1 and CDR2 (germline): SGHTA, FQGNSA. The CDR3 is 18 residues long. The CDR3 sequence is CASSPDRDTRATNQPQHF. The CDR3 DNA reads TGTGCTAGCAGCCCTGACAGGGATACAAGGGCCACCAATCAGCCCCAGCATTTT.

The rearrangement uses TRBV6-1 and TRBJ2-7; D is undetermined. This CDR3 comprises 11 residues. The ends were cut back, 7 bases at V and 5 bases at J, with 9 bases in the middle. Germline loops: CDR1 MNHNS, CDR2 SASEGT. The CDR3 coding sequence is TGTGCCAGCAAGCTGAGGAACGAGCAGTACTTC. This codes for CASKLRNEQYF.

This clonotype has just a few counts. This sequence joins TRBV14 and TRBJ2-2; D may correspond to TRBD1 or TRBD2 (5 bases each). With 0 bases removed from V and 2 bases from J, the gap between germline ends came to 19 bases. Per the germline V gene, CDR1 is SGHDN and CDR2 is FVKESK. The CDR3 has 19 residues. CDR3 DNA sequence: TGTGCCAGCAGCCAAGATAAGTGGGACCACGTATCTAACACCGGGGAGCTGTTTTTT. It yields the protein CASSQDKWDHVSNTGELFF.

At least ten counts were recorded for this clonotype. This chain connects TRBV2 to TRBJ1-1; the D is unclear. V was pared by 9 bases and J by 7 bases, with 6 bases between. This CDR3 has 9 residues. Per germline, CDR1 SNHLY and CDR2 FYNNEI. The CDR3 nucleotides are TGTGCCAGTTTCCGTGAAGCTTTCTTT. This gives the protein CASFREAFF. The full variable domain, in which reference TRBV2 and TRBJ1-1 provide the parts outside the CDR3, is EPEVTQTPSHQVTQMGQEVILRCVPISNHLYFYWYRQILGQKVEFLVSFYNNEISEKSEIFDDQFSVERPDGSNFTLKIRSTKLEDSAMYFCASFREAFFGQGTRLTVV.

This clonotype was detected many times. Germline is not matched at one junction end, which may reflect a read error. The rearrangement joins TRBV7-2 to TRBJ2-3; maybe TRBD2 (5 bases). The germline CDR1 and CDR2 sequences are SGHTA and FQGNSA. The CDR3 length is 18 residues. The CDR3 spells CASSLVYRGGLARDAQYF. DNA for the CDR3: TGTGCCAGCAGCTTAGTTTATCGCGGAGGCTTAGCGAGAGATGCGCAGTATTTT.

The chain carries TRBV7-2 and TRBJ2-7; 9 nucleotides line up with TRBD1. V lost 10 bases and J lost 4; bases outside the gene matches: 2. Looked up from germline, CDR1 is SGHTA and CDR2 is FQGNSA. The CDR3 loop spans 11 amino acids. CDR3 region: CATDRGYEQYF. DNA of the CDR3: TGTGCCACAGACAGGGGGTACGAGCAGTACTTC.

This clonotype has more than one count but fewer than ten. The V and J genes are TRBV6-2 or TRBV6-3 and TRBJ1-5; D is unresolved. Germline CDR1 and CDR2: MNHEY and SVGEGT. Trimming took 6 bases from V and 6 from J, leaving 12 bases between them. This CDR3 is 13 amino acids long. CDR3 nucleotide sequence: TGTGCCAGCAGACCCACCATGACTCAGCCCCAGCATTTT. This sequence encodes CASRPTMTQPQHF.

This clonotype has ten or more counts. This chain uses TRBV20-1 with TRBJ2-5, with 9 bases that match TRBD2. Germline CDR1 and CDR2: DFQATT and SNEGSKA (reference sequence). CDR3 length equals 14 residues. The V segment lost 2 bases and the J segment 5 bases; nucleotides outside the gene matches: 6. This CDR3 is CSARPGTSLETQYF. DNA of the CDR3: TGCAGTGCTAGACCCGGGACTAGCTTGGAGACCCAGTACTTC.

This clonotype has a count of ten or more. The genes are TRBV5-1 and TRBJ2-2; 13 nucleotides match TRBD2. The CDR3 is made up of 16 amino acids. The V segment lost 2 bases and the J segment 4 bases; nucleotides outside the gene matches: 2. Per the germline V gene, CDR1 is SGHRS and CDR2 is YFSETQ. CDR3 residues: CASSLGLAGVTGELFF. CDR3 bases: TGCGCCAGCAGCTTAGGACTAGCGGGAGTCACCGGGGAGCTGTTTTTT.

At least ten counts were recorded for this clonotype. The gene calls are TRBV3-1 and TRBJ2-1; the D gene is possibly TRBD2 (5 bases). Germline V gene lookup returns CDR1 LGHDT and CDR2 YNNKEL (reference sequence). The CDR3 sequence is 13 residues long. V was trimmed by 0 bases and J by 11 bases, leaving 11 bases between them. The CDR3 here is CASSQDAASKQFF. The DNA for the CDR3 is TGTGCCAGCAGCCAAGATGCGGCTAGCAAGCAGTTCTTC.

A word on this clonotype: One junction end does not reproduce the germline sequence, and a read error may be involved. V gene TRBV7-2 combines with J gene TRBJ2-1; TRBD2 matches 9 bases. The CDR3 loop spans 13 amino acids. Germline V gene lookup returns CDR1 SGHTA and CDR2 FQGNSA. CDR3 nucleotides: TGTGCCAGCAGGGGTAGCGGGAGCTATGAGCAGTCCTTC. It yields the protein CASRGSGSYEQSF. The whole variable domain, remainder taken from reference TRBV7-2 and TRBJ2-1, is GAGVSQSPSNKVTEKGKDVELRCDPISGHTALYWYRQSLGQGLEFLIYFQGNSAPDKSGLPSDRFSAERTGGSVSTLTIQRTQQEDSAVYLCASRGSGSYEQSFGPGTRLTVL.

This clonotype showed up many times. The V call is TRBV20-1, the J call TRBJ1-5; 8 positions agree with TRBD1. This CDR3 region has 16 residues. V dropped 0 bases and J dropped 2; count of bases not matched to a gene: 6. In germline, CDR1 is DFQATT, CDR2 SNEGSKA (reference sequence). In DNA form, the CDR3 reads TGCAGTGCTAGAGATTCCCTGACAGGGGGCAATCAGCCCCAGCATTTT. As protein: CSARDSLTGGNQPQHF.

This clonotype came up many times. The chain carries TRBV7-9 and TRBJ1-1, with D possibly being TRBD1 (5 bases). V was trimmed by 8 bases and J by 4 bases, leaving 17 bases between them. This CDR3 has 14 amino acids. Germline assignment: CDR1 SEHNR and CDR2 FQNEAQ (reference sequence). This CDR3 is CASSPMGGSTEAFF. The DNA of the CDR3 is TGTGCCAGCTCCCCTATGGGGGGGAGCACTGAAGCTTTCTTT.

About this clonotype: A much bigger clone sits one base away, suggesting this may be a read error. V is TRBV27 and J is TRBJ1-1, with D perhaps matching TRBD1 (6 bases). CDR3 size: 15 residues. The germline V gene encodes CDR1 MNHEY and CDR2 SMNVEV (reference sequence). For the CDR3, the DNA is TGTGCCAGCAGCCTAACGGGGGCTCCGAACACTGAAGCTTCCTTT. Amino acids: CASSLTGAPNTEASF.

The genes are TRBV29-1 and TRBJ1-3, with 8 bases identical to TRBD1. Germline V CDR1 and CDR2: SQVTM, ANQGSEA. V gave up 1 base and J gave up 7 bases; unmatched junction bases: 6. The CDR3 contains 14 residues. CDR3 residues: CSVEAYDRGNTIYF. As DNA, the CDR3 is TGCAGCGTTGAAGCTTACGACAGGGGTAACACCATATATTTT.

This clonotype was observed at least ten times. The chain combines TRBV6-2 or TRBV6-3 with TRBJ1-1; no reliable D call. There are 14 residues in the CDR3. Germline values: CDR1 MNHEY, CDR2 SVGEGT. With 0 bases removed from V and 0 bases from J, the gap between germline ends came to 5 bases. In DNA, the CDR3 is TGTGCCAGCAGTTACTCCTACTTGAACACTGAAGCTTTCTTT. Translating it yields CASSYSYLNTEAFF.

This clonotype has ten or more counts. The chain combines TRBV13 with TRBJ2-5; 13 positions match TRBD2. The CDR3 has 18 residues. In germline, CDR1 is PRHDT, CDR2 FYEKMQ (reference sequence). V was pared by 3 bases and J by 0 bases, with 7 bases of the junction left unmatched. For the CDR3, the DNA is TGTGCCAGCAGCTTTGGGAGACTAGCGGGGGGACACCAAGAGACCCAGTACTTC. It specifies CASSFGRLAGGHQETQYF. Together with reference TRBV13 and TRBJ2-5, the CDR3 gives the full variable domain: AAGVIQSPRHLIKEKRETATLKCYPIPRHDTVYWYQQGPGQDPQFLISFYEKMQSDKGSIPDRFSAQQFSDYHSELNMSSLELGDSALYFCASSFGRLAGGHQETQYFGPGTRLLVL.

This chain links TRBV4-3 with TRBJ1-4, with 11 bases identical to TRBD1. V dropped 2 bases and J dropped 0; count of bases not matched to a gene: 11. The CDR3 spans 20 residues. CDR1 is LGHNA, CDR2 YSLEER, per germline. The CDR3 coding sequence is TGCGCCAGCAGCCAAAGCCGGGGACAGGGGGAGAAGGCAACTAATGAAAAACTGTTTTTT. The encoded protein is CASSQSRGQGEKATNEKLFF.

In its sample, this clonotype was seen a few times. The chain combines TRBV5-1 with TRBJ2-3, with 14 bases that match TRBD2. This CDR3 has 16 amino acids. With 4 bases clipped from V and 4 bases from J, the junction kept 5 bases outside the gene matches. Germline loops: CDR1 SGHRS, CDR2 YFSETQ. The DNA of the CDR3 is TGCGCCAGCAGCCCCGGGACTAGCGGGAGACCAGATACGCAGTATTTT. Amino acid sequence: CASSPGTSGRPDTQYF.

This clonotype was found a few times. V usage is TRBV5-1 and J usage is TRBJ2-5; D is undetermined. Per the germline V gene, CDR1 is SGHRS and CDR2 is YFSETQ. Trimming removed 1 base at V and 7 bases at J, with 17 bases between. This CDR3 has 15 amino acids. CDR3 in amino acids: CASSLKSVGSRTQYF. For the CDR3, the DNA is TGCGCCAGCAGCTTGAAAAGCGTGGGCTCGAGGACCCAGTACTTC.

The V and J genes are TRBV12-3 or TRBV12-4 and TRBJ1-5; 12 bases map to TRBD1. The CDR3 totals 19 residues. V lost 2 bases to trimming and J lost 4 bases; unmatched junction nucleotides: 12. The CDR3 loop reads CASSLSRDRGRRGNQPQHF. CDR3 coding DNA: TGTGCCAGCAGTTTAAGTCGGGACAGGGGGCGTCGTGGGAATCAGCCCCAGCATTTT.

In its sample, this clonotype was seen many times. The chain joins TRBV7-8 to TRBJ2-7; D perhaps matches TRBD2 (5 bases). The V gene lost 5 bases and the J gene lost 3 bases, with 14 bases spanning the gap. The CDR3 covers 14 residues. From germline, CDR1 is SGHVS and CDR2 FQNEAQ. The CDR3 is CASSHDGKGYEQYF. In nucleotides, the CDR3 is TGTGCCAGCAGCCACGACGGGAAGGGCTACGAGCAGTACTTC.

The table lists this clonotype with many counts. V and J are TRBV11-2 and TRBJ2-3; 12 nucleotides align to TRBD2. CDR1 SGHAT and CDR2 FQNNGV come from the germline V gene. Losses at the gene ends were 0 bases for V and 5 bases for J; bases not matched to a gene: 0. This CDR3 is built from 15 residues. CDR3 protein: CASSLELAGGDTQYF. For the CDR3, the DNA is TGTGCCAGCAGCTTAGAACTAGCGGGAGGAGATACGCAGTATTTT.